The sequence of this T cell receptor (beta chain) was determined in a study of T cells in Graves' hyperthyroidism and ophthalmopathy. As for the study in general: It was at initial diagnosis, before any treatment, that peripheral blood was collected. Study-level results: Most clonotypes that expanded in the thyroid above 0.001 also showed up in blood.

The source material, RNA transcripts, was used to amplify TCR beta CDR3 regions. The HTBI primer set served for first-round RT-PCR of the TCR CDR3. TCRdb re-called the multiplex PCR reads with MiXCR, one entry per CDR3 protein. The top ten hold under 10% of the sample, which has over 650,000 distinct CDR3 sequences, 16% seen once. The CDR3 has 13 amino acids. V lost 8 bases to trimming and J lost 1 base, with 11 bases between them. Germline values: CDR1 MDHEN, CDR2 SYDVKM. This clonotype was detected many times. No antigen is known for it. Patients counted as stable if ophthalmopathy did not develop within 18 months.

The specimen was blood. The receptor comes from a man between 18 and 35 years old with Graves' hyperthyroidism. The rearrangement joins TRBV28 to TRBJ2-5; D not certain. The CDR3 nucleotides read TGTGCCAGCGGGATCCTAAGCCAAGAGACCCAGTACTTC. The encoded protein is CASGILSQETQYF.